The clone carrying this T cell receptor (beta chain) was counted between two and nine times. TCR beta VDJ and CDR3 profiles were obtained from a genomic DNA template. From the reads, TCRdb called clonotypes with MiXCR, one entry per CDR3 protein. This table has 200,000 or so distinct CDR3 sequences, about half appearing once. This specimen belongs to a study of CD8+CD57+ T cells in acquired aplastic anemia. Study-level information: Sorted CD4+ and CD8+ cells yielded DNA averaging around 3.2 ug.

All sequencing subjects had displayed CD8+CD57+ cell expansion on flow cytometry. V was clipped by 2 bases and J by 6 bases; unmatched bases: 9. CDR3 size: 14 residues. CDR1 and CDR2 (germline): GTSNPN, SVGIG (reference sequence). V is TRBV30 and J is TRBJ1-1, with 7 nucleotides matching TRBD1. The sequence came from a human donor with aplastic anemia. Material: sorted CD4+, CD8+, or CD8+CD57+ T cells (not recorded which) from PBMCs. This CDR3 reads CAWSYTTGVAEAFF. Written as DNA, the CDR3 is TGTGCCTGGAGTTACACCACAGGGGTAGCTGAAGCTTTCTTT.